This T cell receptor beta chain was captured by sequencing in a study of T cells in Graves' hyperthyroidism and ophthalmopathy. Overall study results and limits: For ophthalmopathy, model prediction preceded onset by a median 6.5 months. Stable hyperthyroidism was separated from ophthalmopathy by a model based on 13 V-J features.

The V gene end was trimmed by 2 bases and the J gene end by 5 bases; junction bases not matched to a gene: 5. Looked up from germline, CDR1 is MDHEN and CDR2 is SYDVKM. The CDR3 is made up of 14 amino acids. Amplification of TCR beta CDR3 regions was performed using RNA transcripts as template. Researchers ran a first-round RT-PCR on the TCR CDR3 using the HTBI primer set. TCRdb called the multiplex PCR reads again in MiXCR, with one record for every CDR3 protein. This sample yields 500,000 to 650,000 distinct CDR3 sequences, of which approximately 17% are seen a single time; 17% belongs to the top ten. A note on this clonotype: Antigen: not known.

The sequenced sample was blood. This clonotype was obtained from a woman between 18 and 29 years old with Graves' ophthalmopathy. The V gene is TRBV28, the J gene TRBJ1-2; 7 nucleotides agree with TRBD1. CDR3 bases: TGTGCCAGCAGTTTACCGACAGGGCCTTATGGCTACACCTTC. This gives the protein CASSLPTGPYGYTF.